Sequencing of this T cell receptor (beta chain) was carried out in a study of blood T cells in healthy people across ages. Germline V gives CDR1 MGHRA, CDR2 YSYEKL. The CDR3 is 14 residues long. For the second PCR, which ran for roughly 6 to 12 cycles, a sample-barcoded 5' primer and a J-beta primer mix were used. Paired-end reads containing CDR3 totaled no fewer than 3 million for each sample. TCRdb recomputed calls from the 5' RACE reads with MiXCR, one row per CDR3 protein. Of around 1.5 million distinct CDR3 sequences in the sample, approximately 60% are singletons; the top ten hold approximately 7%. As for this clonotype: Its antigen is not known.

Whole-study findings and limits: Donors of long life had a larger count of naive CD4+ cells and greater diversity than aged donors. Researchers said unsorted PBMCs prevented a conclusive naive versus antigen-experienced comparison.

This TCR was recovered from a man aged 18 to 35 in good health. The chain has TRBV4-1 and TRBJ2-5; D unresolved. TRBJ2-7 matches the DNA end more closely, so the J call is doubtful. The sample was blood. The CDR3 spells CASSQDLPGREQYF. The DNA for the CDR3 is TGCGCCAGCAGCCAAGATCTACCAGGCCGCGAGCAGTACTTC.